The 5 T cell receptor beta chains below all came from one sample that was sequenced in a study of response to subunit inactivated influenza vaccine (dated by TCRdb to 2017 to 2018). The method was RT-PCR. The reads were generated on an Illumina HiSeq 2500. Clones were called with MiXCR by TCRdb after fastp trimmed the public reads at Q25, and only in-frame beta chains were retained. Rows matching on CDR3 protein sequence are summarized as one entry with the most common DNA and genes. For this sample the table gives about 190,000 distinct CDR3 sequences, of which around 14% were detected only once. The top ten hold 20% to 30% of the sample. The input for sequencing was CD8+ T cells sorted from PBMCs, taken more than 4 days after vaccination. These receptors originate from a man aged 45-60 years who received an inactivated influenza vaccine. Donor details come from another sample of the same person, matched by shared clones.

CDR3 sequence: CASSSFERSSYNEQFF. CDR3 DNA: TGTGCCAGCAGCTCCTTTGAGCGGAGCTCCTACAATGAGCAGTTCTTC. V and J are TRBV11-2 and TRBJ2-1; possibly TRBD2 for D (5 bases). Trimming took 4 bases from V and 0 from J, leaving 13 bases between them. CDR3 size: 16 residues. CDR1 SGHAT and CDR2 FQNNGV come from the germline V gene. Full variable domain (missing parts from reference TRBV11-2 and TRBJ2-1): EAGVAQSPRYKIIEKRQSVAFWCNPISGHATLYWYQQILGQGPKLLIQFQNNGVVDDSQLPKDRFSAERLKGVDSTLKIQPAKLEDSAVYLCASSSFERSSYNEQFFGPGTRLTVL.

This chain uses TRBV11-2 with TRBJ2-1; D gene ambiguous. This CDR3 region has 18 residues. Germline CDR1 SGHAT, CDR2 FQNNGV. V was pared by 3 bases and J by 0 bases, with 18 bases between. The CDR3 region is CASSFPRVSKISYNEQFF. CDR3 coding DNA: TGTGCCAGCAGCTTCCCAAGGGTTAGCAAAATCTCCTACAATGAGCAGTTCTTC.

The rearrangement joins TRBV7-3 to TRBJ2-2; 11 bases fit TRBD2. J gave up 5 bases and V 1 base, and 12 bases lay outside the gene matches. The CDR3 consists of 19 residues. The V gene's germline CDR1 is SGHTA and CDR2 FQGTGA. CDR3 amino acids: CASSLKPPRLAGRTGELFF. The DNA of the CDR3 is TGTGCCAGCAGCTTAAAACCCCCCCGACTAGCGGGAAGGACCGGGGAGCTGTTTTTT.

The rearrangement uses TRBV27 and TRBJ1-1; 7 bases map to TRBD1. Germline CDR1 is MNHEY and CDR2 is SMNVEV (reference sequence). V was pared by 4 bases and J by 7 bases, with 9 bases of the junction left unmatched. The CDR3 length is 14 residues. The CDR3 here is CASSYLGGGDEAFF. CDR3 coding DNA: TGTGCCAGCAGTTACCTAGGGGGCGGTGATGAAGCTTTCTTT.

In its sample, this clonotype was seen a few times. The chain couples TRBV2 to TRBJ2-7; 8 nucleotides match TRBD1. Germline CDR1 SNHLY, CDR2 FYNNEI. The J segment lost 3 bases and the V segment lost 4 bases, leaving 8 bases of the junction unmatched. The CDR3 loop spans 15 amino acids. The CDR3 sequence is CASSVHRGSGYEQYF. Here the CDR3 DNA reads TGTGCCAGCAGTGTCCACAGGGGGTCGGGCTACGAGCAGTACTTC.